This is a list of T cell receptor beta chains from one sample in a study of T cell responses to AZD1222 COVID-19 vaccine. Sequenced by immunoSEQ multiplex PCR; TCRdb stores in-frame clones only, minus some. Seen here are a few hundred thousand clones, 80% to 95% observed once, and the top ten hold around 0.58%. Sequenced here: peripheral blood, sampled on day 0 of AZD1222 vaccination. Receptors originate from an adult in good health. The CDR3 runs from the conserved cysteine through the conserved F or W. D genes are given only for firm matches. Some rows have no size entry. The others give once, few or many, or a class for an expanded clone.

cdr3_nt: TGTGCCAGCAGCGCCCCGGATGAGGCGGAGACCCAGTACTTC; cdr3_aa: CASSAPDEAETQYF; v_call: TRBV9; cdr3_length: 14; d_call: .; j_call: TRBJ2-5; clone_size: .
cdr3_nt: TGTGCCAGTCGCCTCGGTGGGTCGGGAAACACCATATATTTT; cdr3_aa: CASRLGGSGNTIYF; v_call: TRBV19; cdr3_length: 14; d_call: .; j_call: TRBJ1-3; clone_size: .
cdr3_nt: TGTGCCAGCTCGCAGGGACAGGGGGCGGATGGCTACACCTTC; cdr3_aa: CASSQGQGADGYTF; v_call: TRBV18; cdr3_length: 14; d_call: TRBD1; j_call: TRBJ1-2; clone_size: .
cdr3_nt: TGTGCCAGCAGCTTGACGTCTTACACAGATACGCAGTATTTT; cdr3_aa: CASSLTSYTDTQYF; v_call: TRBV5-6; cdr3_length: 14; d_call: .; j_call: TRBJ2-3; clone_size: .
cdr3_nt: TGTGCCAGCAGCTTAGAAGGGAACAATGAGCAGTTCTTC; cdr3_aa: CASSLEGNNEQFF; v_call: TRBV13; cdr3_length: 13; d_call: .; j_call: TRBJ2-1; clone_size: once
cdr3_nt: TGTGCCAGTAGTATCCGGGACAGGGGAAATCAGCCCCAGCATTTT; cdr3_aa: CASSIRDRGNQPQHF; v_call: TRBV19; cdr3_length: 15; d_call: TRBD1; j_call: TRBJ1-5; clone_size: .
cdr3_nt: TGTGCCAGCAGCGTAGGGTGGGCCGGGAATGAGCAGTTCTTC; cdr3_aa: CASSVGWAGNEQFF; v_call: TRBV9; cdr3_length: 14; d_call: .; j_call: TRBJ2-1; clone_size: .
cdr3_nt: TGCGCCAGCAGGATACAGGGGGTTACTGAAGCTTTCTTT; cdr3_aa: CASRIQGVTEAFF; v_call: TRBV5-1; cdr3_length: 13; d_call: TRBD1; j_call: TRBJ1-1; clone_size: .
cdr3_nt: TGTGCCAGCAGTCGGGGACTTCACGAGACCCAGTACTTC; cdr3_aa: CASSRGLHETQYF; v_call: TRBV3-1/TRBV3-2; cdr3_length: 13; d_call: .; j_call: TRBJ2-5; clone_size: .
cdr3_nt: TGTGCCAGCAGTTACTCGAAATCAGGGAATCAGCCCCAGCATTTT; cdr3_aa: CASSYSKSGNQPQHF; v_call: TRBV6-5; cdr3_length: 15; d_call: .; j_call: TRBJ1-5; clone_size: .
cdr3_nt: TGTGCCAGCAGGGAGGGGACAGATAGCAATCAGCCCCAGCATTTT; cdr3_aa: CASREGTDSNQPQHF; v_call: TRBV28; cdr3_length: 15; d_call: TRBD1; j_call: TRBJ1-5; clone_size: .
cdr3_nt: TGTGCCAGCAGCCAGACACCCTCTTGGGAGCAGTACTTC; cdr3_aa: CASSQTPSWEQYF; v_call: TRBV7-9; cdr3_length: 13; d_call: .; j_call: TRBJ2-7; clone_size: .
cdr3_nt: TGTGCCAGCAGTGTGACCGGGACACACACTGAAGCTTTCTTT; cdr3_aa: CASSVTGTHTEAFF; v_call: TRBV28; cdr3_length: 14; d_call: .; j_call: TRBJ1-1; clone_size: .
cdr3_nt: TGTGCCAGCAGCTTACGTCGGGAACCCTATGGCTACACCTTC; cdr3_aa: CASSLRREPYGYTF; v_call: TRBV7-8; cdr3_length: 14; d_call: .; j_call: TRBJ1-2; clone_size: .
cdr3_nt: TGTGCCAGCAGCCCGAGACCCGGCTACACCTTC; cdr3_aa: CASSPRPGYTF; v_call: TRBV7-6; cdr3_length: 11; d_call: .; j_call: TRBJ1-2; clone_size: .
cdr3_nt: TGTGCCAGCAGCCCAGGATACTACGAGCAGTACTTC; cdr3_aa: CASSPGYYEQYF; v_call: TRBV7-6; cdr3_length: 12; d_call: .; j_call: TRBJ2-7; clone_size: .
cdr3_nt: TGTGCCAGCAGCCAGGGACTAGCGGGGGGGCCCCTCTACAATGAGCAGTTCTTC; cdr3_aa: CASSQGLAGGPLYNEQFF; v_call: TRBV11-3; cdr3_length: 18; d_call: TRBD2; j_call: TRBJ2-1; clone_size: .
cdr3_nt: TGTGCCAGCAGGTTACTCCGGGACAGCAATCAGCCCCAGCATTTT; cdr3_aa: CASRLLRDSNQPQHF; v_call: TRBV28; cdr3_length: 15; d_call: .; j_call: TRBJ1-5; clone_size: .
cdr3_nt: TGTGCCAGCAGCCGAACCTACCCCAGCGGGAGGTCCTACGAGCAGTACTTC; cdr3_aa: CASSRTYPSGRSYEQYF; v_call: TRBV27; cdr3_length: 17; d_call: TRBD2; j_call: TRBJ2-7; clone_size: .
cdr3_nt: TGTGCCAGCAGTCCAGGGGGAAGAGGGGACGAGCAGTACTTC; cdr3_aa: CASSPGGRGDEQYF; v_call: TRBV28; cdr3_length: 14; d_call: TRBD1; j_call: TRBJ2-7; clone_size: .
cdr3_nt: TGTGCCAGAAGCCCCCCGGGACGGGGCTACGAGCAGTACTTC; cdr3_aa: CARSPPGRGYEQYF; v_call: TRBV7-5; cdr3_length: 14; d_call: .; j_call: TRBJ2-7; clone_size: .
cdr3_nt: TGTGCCAGTACTCCCCTTGGAACTCCCCACACCGGGGAGCTGTTTTTT; cdr3_aa: CASTPLGTPHTGELFF; v_call: TRBV19; cdr3_length: 16; d_call: .; j_call: TRBJ2-2; clone_size: .
cdr3_nt: TGCAGCGTTGGACAGGGGTTAGGTCAGCCCCAGCATTTT; cdr3_aa: CSVGQGLGQPQHF; v_call: TRBV29-1; cdr3_length: 13; d_call: TRBD1; j_call: TRBJ1-5; clone_size: .
cdr3_nt: TGTGCCATCAGTGACGACGGAGCGAACACCGGGGAGCTGTTTTTT; cdr3_aa: CAISDDGANTGELFF; v_call: TRBV10-3; cdr3_length: 15; d_call: .; j_call: TRBJ2-2; clone_size: .
cdr3_nt: TGTGCCAGCAGGCCGGGACAGGGATACGAGCAGTACTTC; cdr3_aa: CASRPGQGYEQYF; v_call: TRBV28; cdr3_length: 13; d_call: TRBD1; j_call: TRBJ2-7; clone_size: .
cdr3_nt: TGTGCCAGCAGCCTCCGTCCTAGCGTCGACGAGCAGTACTTC; cdr3_aa: CASSLRPSVDEQYF; v_call: TRBV7-6; cdr3_length: 14; d_call: .; j_call: TRBJ2-7; clone_size: .
cdr3_nt: TGCGCCAGCAGAAGGACAGGGGGCTCGGATTCACCCCTCCACTTT; cdr3_aa: CASRRTGGSDSPLHF; v_call: TRBV10-2; cdr3_length: 15; d_call: TRBD1; j_call: TRBJ1-6; clone_size: few
cdr3_nt: TGTGCCAGCACTCTGTACACTGAAGCTTTCTTT; cdr3_aa: CASTLYTEAFF; v_call: TRBV3-1/TRBV3-2; cdr3_length: 11; d_call: .; j_call: TRBJ1-1; clone_size: .
cdr3_nt: TGCAGCTATCAAACTAGGTACCAAGAGACCCAGTACTTC; cdr3_aa: CSYQTRYQETQYF; v_call: TRBV29-1; cdr3_length: 13; d_call: .; j_call: TRBJ2-5; clone_size: .
cdr3_nt: TGTGCCAGCTCACCAGGGGCTATGAACACTGAAGCTTTCTTT; cdr3_aa: CASSPGAMNTEAFF; v_call: TRBV18; cdr3_length: 14; d_call: .; j_call: TRBJ1-1; clone_size: .
cdr3_nt: TGTGCCAGCAGCGAACTTCCGGGGTCCTACGAGCAGTACTTC; cdr3_aa: CASSELPGSYEQYF; v_call: TRBV7-3; cdr3_length: 14; d_call: .; j_call: TRBJ2-7; clone_size: once